Detailed here is one T cell receptor (beta chain). What it binds is unknown. A multiplex PCR was run with 60 Vbeta primers and 13 Jbeta primers. The repertoire was sequenced with immunoSEQ multiplex PCR; TCRdb's copy has only in-frame clones and lacks some. The table records roughly 120,000 clones, 75% to 90% of them present only once. This sample stems from a study of cytomegalovirus exposure and HLA in healthy donors. About the research overall: Researchers found that around 80% of 350 to 500 genotyped donors fell within the Caucasian-associated ancestry cluster. General study findings and limits: In vitro assays verified that a few CMV-associated chains recognized CMV antigens specifically.

The V end was cut by 6 bases, the J end by 3 bases, with 15 bases between. CDR1 is MDHEN, CDR2 SYDVKM, per germline. This CDR3 spans 14 amino acids. The sequence came from a man aged 40-55 years in good health and CMV-seronegative. Specimen: PBMCs. The chain carries TRBV28 and TRBJ2-7, with D maybe TRBD1 (6 bases). The CDR3 DNA reads TGTGCCAGCAGAACGCAGGGGACGTACTACGAGCAGTACTTC. Protein: CASRTQGTYYEQYF. Full variable domain (missing parts from reference TRBV28 and TRBJ2-7): DVKVTQSSRYLVKRTGEKVFLECVQDMDHENMFWYRQDPGLGLRLIYFSYDVKMKEKGDIPEGYSVSREKKERFSLILESASTNQTSMYLCASRTQGTYYEQYFGPGTRLTVT.